A single sample is the source of the 25 T cell receptor beta chains below, sequenced in a study of CD8 T cells in Susac syndrome. With random hexamers, 0.5 to 1 ug RNA was reverse transcribed. TCRdb re-derived calls from the immunoSEQ multiplex PCR reads in MiXCR, one entry per CDR3 protein. The data contain 200,000 to 250,000 distinct CDR3 sequences, 80% to 95% of them singletons. The sequenced material came from CD4+ T cells from PBMCs. The receptor source for this set is a human donor with multiple sclerosis.

The V call is TRBV24-1, the J call TRBJ2-2; D not resolved. The germline V gene has CDR1 KGHDR and CDR2 SFDVKD. The CDR3 loop spans 15 amino acids. V was shortened by 5 bases and J by 2 bases, with 11 bases between the two germline ends. The CDR3 DNA follows: TGTGCCACCAGTGTTGGAGCGCTTAACACCGGGGAGCTGTTTTTT. Its protein product is CATSVGALNTGELFF.

This chain joins TRBV12-3 or TRBV12-4 and TRBJ2-5; TRBD1 might be the D (6 bases). The CDR3 consists of 14 residues. V was shortened by 6 bases and J by 4 bases, with 15 bases between the two germline ends. The CDR3 bases are TGTGCCAGCAGCCGGGACACAAATGGAGAGACCCAGTACTTC. Translation: CASSRDTNGETQYF.

This chain joins TRBV5-1 and TRBJ2-5; 8 bases map to TRBD1. V lost 3 bases and J lost 3; bases outside the gene matches: 7. Germline assignment: CDR1 SGHRS and CDR2 YFSETQ. This CDR3 region has 15 residues. CDR3 nucleotide sequence: TGCGCCAGCAGCTACCAGGGGGCCTACGAAGAGACCCAGTACTTC. Encoded protein: CASSYQGAYEETQYF.

This rearrangement joins TRBV28 to TRBJ2-7; 10 bases are shared with TRBD1. V was clipped by 6 bases and J by 4 bases; unmatched bases: 6. The CDR3 is 14 residues long. Looked up from germline, CDR1 is MDHEN and CDR2 is SYDVKM. CDR3 protein: CASRRQGARYEQYF. Written as DNA, the CDR3 is TGTGCCAGCAGGCGACAGGGGGCGCGTTACGAGCAGTACTTC.

This clonotype was picked up one time. The chain joins TRBV30 to TRBJ1-5, with no clear D. Germline CDR1 reads GTSNPN; CDR2 reads SVGIG (reference sequence). The CDR3 is 14 residues long. Trimming cost V 2 bases and J 4 bases, with 12 bases left between them. The CDR3 coding sequence is TGTGCCTGGAGTTGGACCGTACGGAATCAGCCCCAGCATTTT. It codes for CAWSWTVRNQPQHF.

The chain recombines TRBV24-1 with TRBJ1-1; D call uncertain. From germline, CDR1 is KGHDR and CDR2 SFDVKD. Trimming removed 3 bases from V and 0 bases from J, with 4 bases in between. CDR3 length: 13 residues. The CDR3 here is CATSDRMNTEAFF. The CDR3 coding sequence is TGTGCCACCAGTGATAGAATGAACACTGAAGCTTTCTTT.

The chain uses TRBV12-3 or TRBV12-4 and TRBJ2-2; 7 bases match TRBD1. This CDR3 is 15 amino acids long. V shed 6 bases, J shed 3 bases, and the junction held 7 bases outside the gene matches. CDR3 sequence: CASSHRQGDTGELFF. As DNA, the CDR3 is TGTGCCAGCAGCCACAGACAGGGAGACACCGGGGAGCTGTTTTTT.

This clonotype has just one count. This rearrangement joins TRBV10-1 to TRBJ2-2; a possible D gene is TRBD1 (6 bases). V lost 5 bases, J lost 6 bases, and 10 bases lay in between. Germline CDR1 WNHNN, CDR2 SYGVQD (reference sequence). This CDR3 spans 13 amino acids. CDR3 nucleotides: TGCGCCAGCAGTTCAGGGGTTGCCGGGGAGCTGTTTTTT. It encodes CASSSGVAGELFF.

This clonotype was observed a few times. The gene calls are TRBV27 and TRBJ2-7; a weak D match, TRBD1 (5 bases). CDR3 length: 16 residues. Trimming left V 3 bases short and J 3 bases short, with 18 bases between. Germline values: CDR1 MNHEY, CDR2 SMNVEV (reference sequence). The CDR3 here is CASSLGPRVGFYEQYF. CDR3 bases: TGTGCCAGCAGTTTGGGGCCCAGGGTCGGGTTCTACGAGCAGTACTTC.

The CDR3 reads CASRLLSRGQETQYF. The CDR3 nucleotides are TGTGCCAGCAGATTACTATCAAGGGGCCAAGAGACCCAGTACTTC. The V call is TRBV6-2 or TRBV6-3, the J call TRBJ2-5; possibly TRBD1 for D (5 bases). This CDR3 contains 15 residues. CDR1 is MNHEY, CDR2 SVGEGT, per germline. V lost 6 bases and J lost 1, with 15 bases in between.

This rearrangement joins TRBV12-3 or TRBV12-4 to TRBJ1-1; D is uncertain. The CDR3 is 17 residues long. V was trimmed by 3 bases and J by 0 bases, leaving 17 bases between them. The CDR3 sequence: CASSLALAHRLNTEAFF. CDR3 nucleotides: TGTGCCAGCAGTTTGGCCCTGGCTCATCGACTGAACACTGAAGCTTTCTTT.

This clonotype appeared a single time. This chain connects TRBV18 to TRBJ2-7, with 14 bases lining up with TRBD2. Trimming at V came to 4 bases and at J to 5 bases, leaving 7 bases not matched to a gene. The germline V gene encodes CDR1 KGHSH and CDR2 LQKENI. CDR3 length: 16 residues. The DNA of the CDR3 is TGTGCCAGCTCACGGGGGACTAGCGGGAGAACGAACGAGCAGTACGTC. Amino acids: CASSRGTSGRTNEQYV.

The chain employs TRBV11-2 and TRBJ2-5; 12 nucleotides line up with TRBD2. Germline V lookup: CDR1 SGHAT, CDR2 FQNNGV. There are 23 residues in the CDR3. J gave up 5 bases and V 0 bases, and 25 bases lay outside the gene matches. Written as DNA, the CDR3 is TGTGCCAGCAGCTTAGAGGGCGCGGGGAGTCTTAACCGACTAGCGGGAGTCTCGGAGACCCAGTACTTC. It specifies CASSLEGAGSLNRLAGVSETQYF.

V gene TRBV5-4 combines with J gene TRBJ2-3, with TRBD1 identical over 7 bases. The junction had 3 bases not matched to a gene; V was cut back by 0 bases and J by 2 bases. In germline, CDR1 is SGHNT, CDR2 YYREEE (reference sequence). The CDR3 has 15 residues. The CDR3 region has the DNA TGTGCCAGCAGCTTGGAGGGACAGACCACAGATACGCAGTATTTT. Translated, it gives CASSLEGQTTDTQYF.

J is TRBJ1-2 and V is TRBV10-3; D is ambiguous. The ends were cut back, 2 bases at V and 6 bases at J, with 13 bases in the middle. CDR3 length equals 14 residues. Germline CDR1 reads ENHRY; CDR2 reads SYGVKD. CDR3 coding DNA: TGTGCCATCAGTGAGGCCCCGGTGGCAGATGGCTACACCTTC. Translated: CAISEAPVADGYTF.

The gene calls are TRBV4-2 and TRBJ2-1; 12 positions match TRBD2. The V segment lost 4 bases and the J segment 5 bases; nucleotides outside the gene matches: 6. CDR3 length: 16 residues. The V gene's germline CDR1 is LGHNA and CDR2 YNFKEQ. For the CDR3, the DNA is TGTGCCAGCAGCCCCCCCTCTAGCGGGAGGGACAATGAGCAGTTCTTC. Amino acids: CASSPPSSGRDNEQFF.

Concerning this clonotype itself: Mismatch with germline at one junction end may stem from a read error. The J gene is TRBJ2-1, the V gene TRBV7-2; 12 positions match TRBD2. The length of the CDR3 is 13 residues. Per the germline V gene, CDR1 is SGHTA and CDR2 is FQGNSA. The CDR3 region is CASSLRTSGEPFF. CDR3 DNA sequence: TGTGCCAGCAGCTTACGGACTAGCGGGGAGCCGTTCTTC.

The CDR3 is CASRRLAGSQETQYF. The CDR3 nucleotides are TGTGCCAGCAGAAGACTAGCGGGGTCACAAGAGACCCAGTACTTC. The rearrangement uses TRBV11-2 and TRBJ2-5; 11 bases fit TRBD2. The V gene end was trimmed by 6 bases and the J gene end by 2 bases; junction bases not matched to a gene: 5. The CDR3 consists of 15 residues. Germline values: CDR1 SGHAT, CDR2 FQNNGV.

The chain recombines TRBV20-1 with TRBJ1-6; 9 bases align to TRBD1. V lost 6 bases and J lost 0; bases outside the gene matches: 9. CDR1 is DFQATT and CDR2 is SNEGSKA in the germline V gene (reference sequence). This CDR3 comprises 17 residues. CDR3 sequence: CSAADRGSFSYNSPLHF. CDR3 coding DNA: TGCAGTGCAGCAGACAGGGGGTCATTCTCCTATAATTCACCCCTCCACTTT.

V and J are TRBV29-1 and TRBJ1-2, with 11 bases identical to TRBD1. J lost 4 bases, V lost 4 bases, and 5 bases had no gene match. CDR3 length: 14 residues. Germline values: CDR1 SQVTM, CDR2 ANQGSEA. CDR3 residues: CSVGGTGGSYGYTF. The CDR3 DNA reads TGCAGCGTTGGGGGGACAGGGGGTAGCTATGGCTACACCTTC.

The J gene is TRBJ1-2, the V gene TRBV9, with D possibly matching TRBD1 (5 bases). Germline assignment: CDR1 SGDLS and CDR2 YYNGEE. This CDR3 has 18 residues. V lost 0 bases and J lost 3, with 21 bases in between. The CDR3 coding sequence is TGTGCCAGCAGCGTAGAAAGGACTCAACGGGACGGCTACTATGGCTACACCTTC. Its protein is CASSVERTQRDGYYGYTF.

V gene TRBV19 combines with J gene TRBJ2-5, with TRBD1 identical over 8 bases. The germline CDR1 and CDR2 sequences are LNHDA and SQIVND (reference sequence). Trimming removed 0 bases from V and 2 bases from J; junction bases left unmatched: 5. The CDR3 consists of 16 residues. In DNA, the CDR3 is TGTGCCAGTAGTATAGATCTGTGGACAGGGCAAGAGACCCAGTACTTC. It codes for CASSIDLWTGQETQYF.

The CDR3 is CSAVLAGAGETQYF. For the CDR3, the DNA is TGCAGTGCTGTGCTAGCGGGGGCTGGGGAGACCCAGTACTTC. V usage is TRBV20-1 and J usage is TRBJ2-5, with 10 bases fitting TRBD2. CDR1 is DFQATT and CDR2 is SNEGSKA in the germline V gene (reference sequence). The CDR3 has 14 residues. Trimming cost V 5 bases and J 5 bases; bases outside gene matches: 8.

This chain joins TRBV7-2 and TRBJ2-7; TRBD2 matches at 14 bases. This CDR3 region has 19 residues. Germline assignment: CDR1 SGHTA and CDR2 FQGNSA. V shed 5 bases, J shed 0 bases, and the junction held 12 bases outside the gene matches. The CDR3 is CASSPRPGLAGASSYEQYV. CDR3 coding DNA: TGTGCCAGCAGCCCAAGACCGGGACTAGCGGGAGCTAGCTCCTACGAGCAGTACGTC.

The chain recombines TRBV20-1 with TRBJ2-7; D call uncertain. This CDR3 region has 16 residues. Germline-derived CDR1 and CDR2 are DFQATT and SNEGSKA (reference sequence). V shed 0 bases and J shed 0 bases, with 15 bases lying between them. Written as DNA, the CDR3 is TGCAGTGCTAGAGACCCAAAAGCCCCGGGCTCCTACGAGCAGTACTTC. Translated, it gives CSARDPKAPGSYEQYF.